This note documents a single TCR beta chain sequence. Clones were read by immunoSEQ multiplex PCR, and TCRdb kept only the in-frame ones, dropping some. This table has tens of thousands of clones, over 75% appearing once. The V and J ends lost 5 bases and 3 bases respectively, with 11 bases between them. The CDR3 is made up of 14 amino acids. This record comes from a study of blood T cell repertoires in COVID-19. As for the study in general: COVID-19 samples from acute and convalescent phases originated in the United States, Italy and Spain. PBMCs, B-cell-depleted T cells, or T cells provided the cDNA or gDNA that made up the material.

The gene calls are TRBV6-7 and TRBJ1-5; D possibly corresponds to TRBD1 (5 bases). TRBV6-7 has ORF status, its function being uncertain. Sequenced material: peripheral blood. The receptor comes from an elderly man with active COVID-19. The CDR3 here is CASSPQGINQPQHF. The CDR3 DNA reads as TGTGCCAGCAGTCCCCAGGGCATCAATCAGCCCCAGCATTTT.